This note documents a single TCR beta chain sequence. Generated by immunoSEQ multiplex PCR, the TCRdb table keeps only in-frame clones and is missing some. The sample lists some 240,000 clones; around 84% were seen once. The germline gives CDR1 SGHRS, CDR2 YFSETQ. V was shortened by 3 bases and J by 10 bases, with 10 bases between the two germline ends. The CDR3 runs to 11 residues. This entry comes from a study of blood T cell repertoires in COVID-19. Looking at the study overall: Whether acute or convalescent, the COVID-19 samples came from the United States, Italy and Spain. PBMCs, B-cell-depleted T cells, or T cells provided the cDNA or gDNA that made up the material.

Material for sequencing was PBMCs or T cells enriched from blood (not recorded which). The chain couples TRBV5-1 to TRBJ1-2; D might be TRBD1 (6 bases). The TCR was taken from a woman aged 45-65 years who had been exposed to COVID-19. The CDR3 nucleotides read TGCGCCAGCAGCTCACAGGGAGTCTACACCTTC. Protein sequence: CASSSQGVYTF.